This TCR beta chain was recovered during a study of blood T cell repertoires in COVID-19. As processed by the authors: By means of reference gene primer amplification, nucleated cell counts were estimated. Generated by immunoSEQ multiplex PCR, the TCRdb table keeps only in-frame clones and is missing some. D and trimming were read from the DNA, whereas the V and J calls and clone size are those reported in that table. The data show some 300,000 clones, about 90% seen once. Cohorts were based on clinical histories the participants reported. This CDR3 has 17 residues. The chain recombines TRBV21-1 with TRBJ2-7; the table's D call, TRBD1, was not checked against the DNA. TRBV21-1 has pseudogene status. The source is a woman in her 30s who had recovered from COVID-19. Sample: PBMCs or T cells enriched from blood (not recorded which). The CDR3 coding sequence is TGTGCCAGCAGACTCCAAAGACCACCGGGACAGGGCTACGAGCAGTACTTC. Its translation is CASRLQRPPGQGYEQYF.